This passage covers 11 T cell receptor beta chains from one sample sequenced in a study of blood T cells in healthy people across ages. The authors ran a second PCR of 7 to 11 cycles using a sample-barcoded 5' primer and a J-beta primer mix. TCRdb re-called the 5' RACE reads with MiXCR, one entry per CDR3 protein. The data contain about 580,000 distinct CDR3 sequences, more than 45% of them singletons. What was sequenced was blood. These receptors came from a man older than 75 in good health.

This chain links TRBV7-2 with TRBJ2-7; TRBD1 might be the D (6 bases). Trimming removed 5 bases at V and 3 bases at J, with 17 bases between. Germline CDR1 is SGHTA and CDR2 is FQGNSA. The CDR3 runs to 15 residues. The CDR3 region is CASSLTGTSYYEQYF. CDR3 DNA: TGTGCCAGCAGCCTGACCGGGACAAGTTACTACGAGCAGTACTTC.

As DNA, the CDR3 is TGTGCCAGCAGCCCGACAGAAGATACGCAGTATTTT. It codes for CASSPTEDTQYF. The genes are TRBV6-2 or TRBV6-3 and TRBJ2-3; weak D call: TRBD1 (5 bases). V was pared by 6 bases and J by 5 bases, with 9 bases between. This CDR3 is built from 12 residues. Germline V gene lookup returns CDR1 MNHEY and CDR2 SVGEGT.

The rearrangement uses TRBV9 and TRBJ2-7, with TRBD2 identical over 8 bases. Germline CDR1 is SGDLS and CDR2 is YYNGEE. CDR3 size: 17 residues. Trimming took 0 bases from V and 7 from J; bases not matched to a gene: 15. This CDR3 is CASSVATSGNLGNEQYF. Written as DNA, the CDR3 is TGTGCCAGCAGCGTAGCTACTAGCGGAAACTTAGGTAATGAGCAGTACTTC. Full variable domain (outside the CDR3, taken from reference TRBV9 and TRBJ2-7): DSGVTQTPKHLITATGQRVTLRCSPRSGDLSVYWYQQSLDQGLQFLIQYYNGEERAKGNILERFSAQQFPDLHSELNLSSLELGDSALYFCASSVATSGNLGNEQYFGPGTRLTVT.

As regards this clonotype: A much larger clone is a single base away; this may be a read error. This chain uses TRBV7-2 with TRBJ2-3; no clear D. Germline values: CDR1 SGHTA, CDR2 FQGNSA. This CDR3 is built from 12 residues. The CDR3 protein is CACSWTPDTQYF. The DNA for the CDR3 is TGTGCCTGCAGCTGGACCCCAGATACGCAGTATTTT. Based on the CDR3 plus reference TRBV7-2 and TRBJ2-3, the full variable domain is GAGVSQSPSNKVTEKGKDVELRCDPISGHTALYWYRQSLGQGLEFLIYFQGNSAPDKSGLPSDRFSAERTGGSVSTLTIQRTQQEDSAVYLCACSWTPDTQYFGPGTRLTVL.

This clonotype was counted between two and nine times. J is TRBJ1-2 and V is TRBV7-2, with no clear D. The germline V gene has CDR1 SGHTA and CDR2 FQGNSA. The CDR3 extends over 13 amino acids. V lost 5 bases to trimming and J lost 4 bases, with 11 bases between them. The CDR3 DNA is TGTGCCAGCAGCCCCCAGCGGGGCTATGGCTACACCTTC. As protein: CASSPQRGYGYTF.

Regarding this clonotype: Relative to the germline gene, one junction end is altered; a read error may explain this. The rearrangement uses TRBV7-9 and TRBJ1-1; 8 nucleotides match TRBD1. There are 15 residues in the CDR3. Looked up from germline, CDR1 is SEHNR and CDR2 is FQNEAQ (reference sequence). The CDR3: CASSAQGAPVTGAFF. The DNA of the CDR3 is TGTGCCAGCAGCGCGCAGGGGGCGCCTGTTACTGGAGCTTTCTTT. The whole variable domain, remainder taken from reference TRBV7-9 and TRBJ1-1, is DTGVSQNPRHKITKRGQNVTFRCDPISEHNRLYWYRQTLGQGPEFLTYFQNEAQLEKSRLLSDRFSAERPKGSFSTLEIQRTEQGDSAMYLCASSAQGAPVTGAFFGQGTRLTVV.

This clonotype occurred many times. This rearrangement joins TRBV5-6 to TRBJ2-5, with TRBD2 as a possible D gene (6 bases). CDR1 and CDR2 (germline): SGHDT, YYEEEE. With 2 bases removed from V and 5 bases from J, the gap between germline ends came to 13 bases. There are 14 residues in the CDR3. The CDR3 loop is CASSFSSGGETQYF. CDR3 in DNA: TGTGCCAGCAGCTTCTCCAGTGGGGGGGAGACCCAGTACTTC.

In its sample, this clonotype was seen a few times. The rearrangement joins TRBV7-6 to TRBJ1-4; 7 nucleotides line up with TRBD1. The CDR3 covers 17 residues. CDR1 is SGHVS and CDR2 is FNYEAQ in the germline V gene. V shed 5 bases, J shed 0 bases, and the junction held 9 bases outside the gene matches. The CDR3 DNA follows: TGTGCCAGCAGCCCCCGCGGGGGGACAGCAACTAATGAAAAACTGTTTTTT. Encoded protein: CASSPRGGTATNEKLFF.

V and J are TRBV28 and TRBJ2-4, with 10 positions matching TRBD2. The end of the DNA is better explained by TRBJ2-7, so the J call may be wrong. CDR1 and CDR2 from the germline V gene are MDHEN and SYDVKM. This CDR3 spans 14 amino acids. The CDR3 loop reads CASHGTSDFYEQYF. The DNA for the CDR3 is TGTGCCAGCCACGGGACTAGCGACTTCTACGAGCAGTACTTC.

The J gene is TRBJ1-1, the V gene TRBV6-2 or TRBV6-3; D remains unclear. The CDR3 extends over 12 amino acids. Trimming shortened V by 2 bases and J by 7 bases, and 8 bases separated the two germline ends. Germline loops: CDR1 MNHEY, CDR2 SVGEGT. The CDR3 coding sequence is TGTGCCAGCAGTTACGCGGGCCATGAAGCTTTCTTT. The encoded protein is CASSYAGHEAFF.

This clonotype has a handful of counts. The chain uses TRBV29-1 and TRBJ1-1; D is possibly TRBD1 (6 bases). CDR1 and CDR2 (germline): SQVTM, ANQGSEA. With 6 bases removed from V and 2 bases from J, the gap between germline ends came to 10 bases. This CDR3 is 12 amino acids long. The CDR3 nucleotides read TGCAGCGTCGCGGGGGGCAACACTGAAGCTTTCTTT. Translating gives CSVAGGNTEAFF.